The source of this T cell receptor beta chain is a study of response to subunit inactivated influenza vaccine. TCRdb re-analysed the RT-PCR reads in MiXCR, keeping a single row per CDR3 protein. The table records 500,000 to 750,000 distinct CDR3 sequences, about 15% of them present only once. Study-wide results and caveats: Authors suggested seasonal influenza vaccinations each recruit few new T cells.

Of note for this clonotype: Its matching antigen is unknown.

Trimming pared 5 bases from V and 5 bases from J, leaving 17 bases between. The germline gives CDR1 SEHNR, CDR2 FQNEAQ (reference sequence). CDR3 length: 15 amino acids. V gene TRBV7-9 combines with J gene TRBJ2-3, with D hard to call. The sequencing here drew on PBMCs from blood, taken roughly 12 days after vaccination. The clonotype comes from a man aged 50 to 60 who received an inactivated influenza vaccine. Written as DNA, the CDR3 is TGTGCCAGCAGCCCAATCCACCCGTCCGTAGATACGCAGTATTTT. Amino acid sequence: CASSPIHPSVDTQYF. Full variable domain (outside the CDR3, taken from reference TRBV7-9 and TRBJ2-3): DTGVSQNPRHKITKRGQNVTFRCDPISEHNRLYWYRQTLGQGPEFLTYFQNEAQLEKSRLLSDRFSAERPKGSFSTLEIQRTEQGDSAMYLCASSPIHPSVDTQYFGPGTRLTVL.